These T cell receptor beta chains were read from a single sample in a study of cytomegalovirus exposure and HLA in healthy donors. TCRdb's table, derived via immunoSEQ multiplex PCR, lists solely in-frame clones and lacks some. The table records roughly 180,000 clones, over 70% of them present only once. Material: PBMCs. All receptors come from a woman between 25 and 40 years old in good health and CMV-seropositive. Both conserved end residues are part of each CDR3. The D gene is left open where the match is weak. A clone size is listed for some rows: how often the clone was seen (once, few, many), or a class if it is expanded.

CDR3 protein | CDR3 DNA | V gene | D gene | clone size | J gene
CASSLYASGSVGNTGELFF | TGCGCCAGCAGCTTGTATGCTAGCGGGAGCGTGGGGAACACCGGGGAGCTGTTTTTT | TRBV5-1 | TRBD2 | NA | TRBJ2-2
CASSRLATETQYF | TGTGCCAGCAGCAGACTAGCCACCGAGACCCAGTACTTC | TRBV5-6 | TRBD2 | NA | TRBJ2-5
CASSEASGGRGEQYF | TGTGCCAGCAGTGAAGCTTCCGGGGGAAGAGGCGAGCAGTACTTC | TRBV6-1 | NA | few | TRBJ2-7
CASSREPGGRGDTQYF | TGTGCCAGCAGCCGAGAACCGGGAGGGCGGGGAGATACGCAGTATTTT | TRBV6-6 | TRBD2 | NA | TRBJ2-3
CAISQQGRGNTEAFF | TGTGCCATCAGTCAACAGGGTCGGGGGAACACTGAAGCTTTCTTT | TRBV10-3 | NA | NA | TRBJ1-1
CASSYFLGAYNEQFF | TGTGCCAGCAGTTACTTTCTCGGTGCCTACAATGAGCAGTTCTTC | TRBV6-5 | NA | few | TRBJ2-1
CASSSLFPGLAGTSYEQYF | TGTGCCAGCAGTTCCCTATTCCCGGGACTAGCGGGAACCTCCTACGAGCAGTACTTC | TRBV2 | TRBD2 | NA | TRBJ2-7
CASRQNHLMGQGLIDGYTF | TGTGCCAGTAGGCAGAACCACCTGATGGGACAGGGCCTTATCGATGGCTACACCTTC | TRBV19 | TRBD1 | NA | TRBJ1-2
CASSPSGSSTDTQYF | TGCGCCAGCAGTCCTAGCGGGAGCTCCACAGATACGCAGTATTTT | TRBV10-2 | TRBD2 | NA | TRBJ2-3
CSVEEGGGGYEQYF | TGCAGCGTTGAGGAAGGGGGGGGCGGATACGAGCAGTACTTC | TRBV29-1 | NA | few | TRBJ2-7
CASRVSRGLNNEQFF | TGTGCCAGCAGGGTCAGTAGAGGACTAAACAATGAGCAGTTCTTC | TRBV6-6 | NA | NA | TRBJ2-1
CAWSRSGILNEQFF | TGTGCCTGGAGCCGGAGCGGGATCTTGAATGAGCAGTTCTTC | TRBV30 | TRBD2 | few | TRBJ2-1
CASVAGGGTGELFF | TGTGCCAGTGTGGCAGGGGGCGGCACCGGGGAGCTGTTTTTT | TRBV19 | TRBD1 | NA | TRBJ2-2
CASSSPAGRSYTEAFF | TGTGCCAGCAGTTCCCCCGCCGGTAGGAGCTACACTGAAGCTTTCTTT | TRBV6-6 | NA | NA | TRBJ1-1
CASSDSSGSYNEQFF | TGTGCCAGCAGTGACTCTAGCGGGAGTTACAATGAGCAGTTCTTC | TRBV6-4 | TRBD2 | few | TRBJ2-1
CASSPGSGSYGYTF | TGTGCCAGCTCACCCGGTTCGGGGTCCTATGGCTACACCTTC | TRBV18 | NA | NA | TRBJ1-2